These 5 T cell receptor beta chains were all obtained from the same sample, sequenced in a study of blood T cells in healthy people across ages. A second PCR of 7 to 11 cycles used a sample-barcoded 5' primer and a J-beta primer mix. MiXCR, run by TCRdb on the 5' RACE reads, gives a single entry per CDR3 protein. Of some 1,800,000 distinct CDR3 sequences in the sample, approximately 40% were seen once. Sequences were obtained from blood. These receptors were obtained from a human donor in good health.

The CDR3: CSAGSFDVMNTEAFF. For the CDR3, the DNA is TGCAGTGCTGGTTCTTTCGACGTCATGAACACTGAAGCTTTCTTT. The gene calls are TRBV20-1 and TRBJ1-1; D is unclear. CDR1 is DFQATT, CDR2 SNEGSKA, per germline (reference sequence). Trimming pared 5 bases from V and 0 bases from J, leaving 16 bases between. The CDR3 has 15 residues.

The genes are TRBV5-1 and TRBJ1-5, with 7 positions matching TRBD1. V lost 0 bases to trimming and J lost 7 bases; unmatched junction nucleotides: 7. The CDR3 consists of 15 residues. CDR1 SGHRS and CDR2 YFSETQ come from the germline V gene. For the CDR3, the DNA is TGCGCCAGCAGCTTGGCCGGGACAGAGTTGCAGCCCCAGCATTTT. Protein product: CASSLAGTELQPQHF.

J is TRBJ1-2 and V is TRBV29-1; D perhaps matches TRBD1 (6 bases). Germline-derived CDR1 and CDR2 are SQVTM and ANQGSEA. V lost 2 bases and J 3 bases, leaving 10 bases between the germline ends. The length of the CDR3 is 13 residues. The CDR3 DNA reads TGCAGCGTTGAAAGGGGGGACGACTATGGCTACACCTTC. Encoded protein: CSVERGDDYGYTF. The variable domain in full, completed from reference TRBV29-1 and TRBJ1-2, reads SAVISQKPSRDICQRGTSLTIQCQVDSQVTMMFWYRQQPGQSLTLIATANQGSEATYESGFVIDKFPISRPNLTFSTLTVSNMSPEDSSIYLCSVERGDDYGYTFGSGTRLTVV.

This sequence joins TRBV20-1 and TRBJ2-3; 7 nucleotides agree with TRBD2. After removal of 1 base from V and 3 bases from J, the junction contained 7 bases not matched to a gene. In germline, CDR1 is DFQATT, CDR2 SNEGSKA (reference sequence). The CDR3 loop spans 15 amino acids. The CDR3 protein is CSARVWGGSTDTQYF. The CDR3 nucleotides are TGCAGTGCTAGAGTCTGGGGGGGTAGTACAGATACGCAGTATTTT.

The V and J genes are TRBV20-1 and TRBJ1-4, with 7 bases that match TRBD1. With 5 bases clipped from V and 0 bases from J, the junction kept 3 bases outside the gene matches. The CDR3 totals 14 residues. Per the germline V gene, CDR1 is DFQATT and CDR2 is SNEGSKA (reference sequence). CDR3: CSAPDRATNEKLFF. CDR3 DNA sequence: TGCAGTGCTCCTGACAGGGCAACTAATGAAAAACTGTTTTTT.